The source of this TCR beta chain is a study of OX40 agonist ivuxolimab in advanced cancers. Produced via immunoSEQ multiplex PCR; TCRdb's table is partial and in-frame only. The sample consists of under 25,000 clones, 84% of them appearing once. This CDR3 is 16 amino acids long. Deletions cut 1 base from V and 0 bases from J, with 11 bases between. CDR1 is SGHDN and CDR2 is FVKESK in the germline V gene. This chain links TRBV14 with TRBJ2-3; D is uncertain. The sequence was collected from an adult with an advanced solid tumor such as melanoma, head and neck, liver or kidney cancer. Sequencing was performed on CD4+ or CD8+ T cells sorted from blood, taken in a trial of the OX40 agonist ivuxolimab. In DNA form, the CDR3 reads TGTGCCAGCAGCCAAGCGCGACCTCCTAGCACAGATACGCAGTATTTT. Residues: CASSQARPPSTDTQYF.